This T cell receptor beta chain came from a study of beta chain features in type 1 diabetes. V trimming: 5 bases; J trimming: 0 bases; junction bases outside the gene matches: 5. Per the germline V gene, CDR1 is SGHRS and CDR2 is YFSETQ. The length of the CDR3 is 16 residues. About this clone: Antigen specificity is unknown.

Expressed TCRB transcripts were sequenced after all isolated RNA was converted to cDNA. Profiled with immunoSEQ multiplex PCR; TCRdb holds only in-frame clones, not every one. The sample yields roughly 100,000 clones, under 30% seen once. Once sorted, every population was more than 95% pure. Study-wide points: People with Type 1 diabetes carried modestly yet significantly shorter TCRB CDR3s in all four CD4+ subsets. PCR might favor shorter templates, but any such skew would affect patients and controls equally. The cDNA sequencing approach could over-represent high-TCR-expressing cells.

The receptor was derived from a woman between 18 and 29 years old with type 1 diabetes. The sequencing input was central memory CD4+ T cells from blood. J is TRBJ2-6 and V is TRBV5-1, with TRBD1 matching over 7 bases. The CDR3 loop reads CASRTGSSSGANVLTF. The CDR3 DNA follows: TGCGCCAGCAGGACAGGGTCTAGCTCTGGGGCCAACGTCCTGACTTTC.